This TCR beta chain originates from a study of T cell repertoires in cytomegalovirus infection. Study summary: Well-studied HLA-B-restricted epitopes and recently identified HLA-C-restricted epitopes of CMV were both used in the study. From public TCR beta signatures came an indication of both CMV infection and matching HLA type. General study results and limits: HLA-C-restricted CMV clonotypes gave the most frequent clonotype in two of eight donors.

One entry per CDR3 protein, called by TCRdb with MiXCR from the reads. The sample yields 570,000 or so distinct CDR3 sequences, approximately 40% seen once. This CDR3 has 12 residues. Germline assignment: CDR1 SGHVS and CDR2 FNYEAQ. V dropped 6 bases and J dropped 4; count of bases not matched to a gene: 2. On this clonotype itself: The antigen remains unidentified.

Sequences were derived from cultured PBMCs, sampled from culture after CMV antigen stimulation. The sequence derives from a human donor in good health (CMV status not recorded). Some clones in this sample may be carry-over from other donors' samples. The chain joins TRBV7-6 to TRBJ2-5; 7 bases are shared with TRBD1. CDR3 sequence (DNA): TGTGCCAGCAGGGCAGGGGGAGAGACCCAGTACTTC. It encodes CASRAGGETQYF.